The 28 T cell receptor beta chains below come from one sample, sequenced in a study of blood T cell repertoires in COVID-19. Data came from immunoSEQ multiplex PCR; TCRdb stores just in-frame clones and leaves some out. The repertoire includes about 260,000 clones, about 85% of them detected once, and 13% sits in the top ten. The specimen sequenced was peripheral blood. The receptors were gathered from a human donor in a cohort sampled during active COVID-19.

This chain connects TRBV5-1 to TRBJ2-1, with 10 bases aligning to TRBD2. There are 14 residues in the CDR3. J lost 6 bases, V lost 2 bases, and 2 bases had no gene match. Germline V CDR1 and CDR2: SGHRS, YFSETQ. This CDR3 is CASSFASGSNEQFF. In nucleotides, the CDR3 is TGCGCCAGCAGCTTTGCTAGCGGGAGCAATGAGCAGTTCTTC.

The V call is TRBV7-9, the J call TRBJ2-1; the match to TRBD2 covers 7 bases. The trim removed 2 bases at V and 6 bases at J, leaving 7 bases unmatched. CDR3 size: 15 residues. Germline V gene lookup returns CDR1 SEHNR and CDR2 FQNEAQ (reference sequence). For the CDR3, the DNA is TGTGCCAGCAGCTTATCGGGAGGCCAGGGCAATGAGCAGTTCTTC. Protein: CASSLSGGQGNEQFF.

The rearrangement uses TRBV28 and TRBJ2-7; 9 bases fit TRBD2. Looked up from germline, CDR1 is MDHEN and CDR2 is SYDVKM. With 3 bases clipped from V and 0 bases from J, the junction kept 3 bases outside the gene matches. This CDR3 has 15 amino acids. The CDR3 sequence is CASSLTSGSSYEQYF. CDR3 coding DNA: TGTGCCAGCAGTTTGACTAGCGGAAGCTCCTACGAGCAGTACTTC.

The rearrangement links TRBV2 to TRBJ2-5; 7 bases match TRBD1. Germline V gene sequence: CDR1 SNHLY, CDR2 FYNNEI. Trimming at V came to 4 bases and at J to 6 bases, leaving 14 bases not matched to a gene. CDR3 length equals 16 residues. The CDR3 DNA reads as TGTGCCAGCAGTGCCACCCCGCCAGGGGGTATGCAGACCCAGTACTTC. Translated, it gives CASSATPPGGMQTQYF.

The chain joins TRBV5-4 to TRBJ2-6; the match to TRBD1 covers 10 bases. The CDR3 extends over 18 amino acids. Germline V gives CDR1 SGHNT, CDR2 YYREEE (reference sequence). Trimming at V came to 4 bases and at J to 4 bases, leaving 11 bases not matched to a gene. CDR3 in amino acids: CASSGRDRGKKGANVLTF. The DNA for the CDR3 is TGTGCCAGCAGCGGCCGGGACAGGGGAAAAAAGGGGGCCAACGTCCTGACTTTC.

V gene TRBV19 combines with J gene TRBJ2-3; D is perhaps TRBD2 (7 bases). Trimming shortened V by 5 bases and J by 2 bases, and 14 bases separated the two germline ends. Germline values: CDR1 LNHDA, CDR2 SQIVND (reference sequence). This CDR3 has 15 residues. This CDR3 is CASSPGGGLTDTQYF. CDR3 DNA sequence: TGTGCCAGTAGTCCCGGCGGGGGCCTCACAGATACGCAGTATTTT.

This sequence joins TRBV9 and TRBJ2-6; D might be TRBD2 (6 bases). Trimming cost V 6 bases and J 0 bases, with 13 bases left between them. The CDR3 extends over 16 amino acids. Germline assignment: CDR1 SGDLS and CDR2 YYNGEE. CDR3 amino acids: CASTGRGHSGANVLTF. DNA of the CDR3: TGTGCCAGCACAGGGCGGGGCCACTCTGGGGCCAACGTCCTGACTTTC.

The sample holds one count of this clone. The gene calls are TRBV18 and TRBJ2-5; no clear D gene. This CDR3 is built from 13 residues. V gave up 2 bases and J gave up 5 bases, with 9 bases separating them. From germline, CDR1 is KGHSH and CDR2 LQKENI. CDR3 amino acids: CASSPTSVETQYF. The CDR3 region has the DNA TGTGCCAGCTCACCAACCAGTGTCGAGACCCAGTACTTC.

The chain has TRBV5-5 and TRBJ1-1; 10 bases are a match to TRBD1. The CDR3 is made up of 16 amino acids. J was trimmed by 1 base and V by 4 bases; bases with no gene match: 7. Germline values: CDR1 SGHKS, CDR2 YYEKEE (reference sequence). CDR3: CASSPGQGTGNTEAFF. DNA for the CDR3: TGTGCCAGCAGCCCGGGACAGGGGACCGGGAACACTGAAGCTTTCTTT.

This rearrangement joins TRBV6-5 to TRBJ1-1; TRBD1 matches 7 bases. The length of the CDR3 is 14 residues. J was trimmed by 2 bases and V by 6 bases; bases with no gene match: 6. Germline V gene data show CDR1 as MNHEY and CDR2 as SVGAGI. The CDR3 region is CASRRDSQNTEAFF. DNA of the CDR3: TGTGCCAGCAGGAGGGACAGCCAAAACACTGAAGCTTTCTTT.

The chain is built from TRBV9 and TRBJ2-1; TRBD2 might be the D (5 bases). Germline V gives CDR1 SGDLS, CDR2 YYNGEE. The CDR3 consists of 15 residues. Trimming cost V 0 bases and J 8 bases, with 15 bases left between them. CDR3 in DNA: TGTGCCAGCAGCGTAGCTCCACTAGAATCTTATGAGCAGTTCTTC. This codes for CASSVAPLESYEQFF.

The gene calls are TRBV28 and TRBJ2-5; TRBD2 matches at 8 bases. This CDR3 spans 15 amino acids. The V gene's germline CDR1 is MDHEN and CDR2 SYDVKM. The junction had 12 bases not matched to a gene; V was cut back by 7 bases and J by 5 bases. CDR3 residues: CASTPAPAGAETQYF. In DNA form, the CDR3 reads TGTGCCAGCACACCTGCCCCAGCGGGAGCGGAGACCCAGTACTTC.

Notes on this clone: The same CDR3 can be traced to other DNA sequences in this sample. The rearrangement uses TRBV6-5 and TRBJ1-4, with 7 nucleotides matching TRBD1. V shed 6 bases, J shed 5 bases, and the junction held 3 bases outside the gene matches. The CDR3 is made up of 13 amino acids. Germline V gene sequence: CDR1 MNHEY, CDR2 SVGAGI. In nucleotides, the CDR3 is TGTGCCAGCAGGGGGACAGTAAATGAAAAACTGTTTTTT. It specifies CASRGTVNEKLFF.

Remarks on this clone: A much larger clone differs from this one at a single base, so this may be a read error. V is TRBV14 and J is TRBJ2-5, with TRBD2 as a possible D gene (5 bases). Trimming took off 0 bases at V and 7 bases at J, with 6 bases between the two ends. In germline, CDR1 is SGHDN, CDR2 FVKESK. This CDR3 contains 12 residues. CDR3 nucleotide sequence: TGTGCCAGCAGCCAAGATCGGGGGACCCAGTACTTC. Translated, it gives CASSQDRGTQYF. The variable domain in full, with the rest retrieved from reference TRBV14 and TRBJ2-5, is EAGVTQFPSHSVIEKGQTVTLRCDPISGHDNLYWYRRVMGKEIKFLLHFVKESKQDESGMPNNRFLAERTGGTYSTLKVQPAELEDSGVYFCASSQDRGTQYFGPGTRLLVL.

The rearrangement uses TRBV7-9 and TRBJ2-7; 10 positions agree with TRBD1. The junction had 4 bases not matched to a gene; V was cut back by 5 bases and J by 6 bases. Germline CDR1 and CDR2: SEHNR and FQNEAQ (reference sequence). The CDR3 is 13 amino acids. DNA for the CDR3: TGTGCCAGCAGCGGACAGGGGGTAGGCGAGCAGTACTTC. Amino acid sequence: CASSGQGVGEQYF.

J is TRBJ2-3 and V is TRBV28, with 11 bases aligning to TRBD2. CDR1 is MDHEN, CDR2 SYDVKM, per germline. The CDR3 loop spans 15 amino acids. V was pared by 3 bases and J by 2 bases, with 1 base of the junction left unmatched. This CDR3 reads CASSLGLAVTDTQYF. The CDR3 DNA reads TGTGCCAGCAGTTTGGGACTAGCGGTCACAGATACGCAGTATTTT.

This chain connects TRBV7-2 to TRBJ2-7; D not certain. This CDR3 is built from 12 residues. Between the trimmed V and J ends, which lost 4 bases and 4 bases, there was a span of 8 bases. CDR1 SGHTA and CDR2 FQGNSA come from the germline V gene. The CDR3 DNA follows: TGTGCCAGCAGCTATAGCCCGTACGAGCAGTACTTC. Encoded protein: CASSYSPYEQYF. The whole variable domain, remainder taken from reference TRBV7-2 and TRBJ2-7, is GAGVSQSPSNKVTEKGKDVELRCDPISGHTALYWYRQSLGQGLEFLIYFQGNSAPDKSGLPSDRFSAERTGGSVSTLTIQRTQQEDSAVYLCASSYSPYEQYFGPGTRLTVT.

V is TRBV12-5 and J is TRBJ1-4; 8 bases line up with TRBD1. The CDR3 totals 15 residues. The V gene end was trimmed by 4 bases and the J gene end by 11 bases; junction bases not matched to a gene: 12. Germline lookup yields CDR1 LGHNT and CDR2 FRNRAP. In DNA form, the CDR3 reads TGTGCTAGTGGTTCCTGGACAGGGTCATCGGGGAAACTGTTTTTT. Protein product: CASGSWTGSSGKLFF.

In its sample, this clone was seen many times. This chain connects TRBV18 to TRBJ2-3; maybe TRBD1 (5 bases). Trimming left V 0 bases short and J 3 bases short, with 7 bases between. The CDR3 consists of 14 residues. Germline V gene data show CDR1 as KGHSH and CDR2 as LQKENI. CDR3 nucleotide sequence: TGTGCCAGCTCACCACCGGCAGGGACAGATACGCAGTATTTT. This gives the protein CASSPPAGTDTQYF.

This clone occurred a few times. The chain uses TRBV28 and TRBJ1-2; 8 bases match TRBD1. Germline V lookup: CDR1 MDHEN, CDR2 SYDVKM. V shed 6 bases and J 3 bases; nucleotides not matched to a gene: 9. The CDR3 spans 15 residues. The CDR3 DNA follows: TGTGCCAGCAGGGGAGGGACAGGCGCGGACTATGGCTACACCTTC. This gives the protein CASRGGTGADYGYTF.

The chain recombines TRBV18 with TRBJ2-1, with D possibly being TRBD1 (6 bases). The V gene's germline CDR1 is KGHSH and CDR2 LQKENI. There are 14 residues in the CDR3. Trimming removed 4 bases at V and 2 bases at J, with 9 bases between. The CDR3 here is CASSRDTAYNEQFF. As DNA, the CDR3 is TGTGCCAGCTCACGGGACACCGCCTACAATGAGCAGTTCTTC.

V is TRBV5-1 and J is TRBJ2-2, with D tentatively TRBD2 (6 bases). There are 15 residues in the CDR3. Per the germline V gene, CDR1 is SGHRS and CDR2 is YFSETQ. Trimming left V 5 bases short and J 3 bases short, with 14 bases between. The CDR3 DNA reads as TGCGCCAGCAGTTCTAGCGCCCGGGACACCGGGGAGCTGTTTTTT. Encoded protein: CASSSSARDTGELFF.

This chain uses TRBV3-1 (or the pseudogene TRBV3-2) with TRBJ2-1; the match to TRBD2 covers 8 bases. The CDR3 has 12 residues. V lost 1 base, J lost 16 bases, and 6 bases stayed unmatched. Per germline, CDR1 LGHDT and CDR2 YNNKEL (reference sequence). In nucleotides, the CDR3 is TGTGCCAGCAGCCAAGCAGGGCGGGAGGAATTCTTC. Translating gives CASSQAGREEFF.

The gene calls are TRBV24-1 and TRBJ2-4; D may be TRBD1 (6 bases). Germline V lookup: CDR1 KGHDR, CDR2 SFDVKD. The CDR3 length is 15 residues. The V and J ends lost 4 bases and 6 bases respectively, with 15 bases between them. The CDR3 nucleotides are TGTGCCACCAGTGACCCACGGACAGCCCTAAACATTCAGTACTTC. Its translation is CATSDPRTALNIQYF.

The CDR3 coding sequence is TGCGCCAGCAGCGCGCGGGACAGTTCCACAGATACGCAGTATTTT. This translates into CASSARDSSTDTQYF. The V gene is TRBV4-3, the J gene TRBJ2-3, with D perhaps TRBD1 (7 bases). Looked up from germline, CDR1 is LGHNA and CDR2 is YSLEER. The V and J ends lost 5 bases and 2 bases respectively, with 14 bases between them. The CDR3 sequence is 15 residues long.

The chain joins TRBV5-4 to TRBJ2-3; 8 bases align to TRBD2. V gave up 4 bases and J gave up 4 bases; unmatched junction bases: 11. Looked up from germline, CDR1 is SGHNT and CDR2 is YYREEE (reference sequence). CDR3 length: 16 amino acids. The CDR3 is CASSPETSASPDTQYF. The CDR3 DNA sequence: TGTGCCAGCAGCCCCGAGACTAGCGCGTCGCCAGATACGCAGTATTTT. Filled out from reference TRBV5-4 and TRBJ2-3, the complete variable domain reads ETGVTQSPTHLIKTRGQQVTLRCSSQSGHNTVSWYQQALGQGPQFIFQYYREEENGRGNFPPRFSGLQFPNYSSELNVNALELDDSALYLCASSPETSASPDTQYFGPGTRLTVL.

The chain has TRBV5-5 and TRBJ1-3, with unresolved D. Germline V gives CDR1 SGHKS, CDR2 YYEKEE (reference sequence). The CDR3 is made up of 17 amino acids. The V end lost 1 base, the J end lost 0 bases, and 14 bases lay between the germline ends. CDR3 DNA sequence: TGTGCCAGCAGCTTGCCCCTACCAGGTTCCTCTGGAAACACCATATATTTT. It codes for CASSLPLPGSSGNTIYF.

The chain combines TRBV7-7 with TRBJ2-7, with D perhaps matching TRBD1 (6 bases). V was trimmed by 5 bases and J by 5 bases, leaving 25 bases between them. CDR3 length equals 17 residues. From germline, CDR1 is SSHAT and CDR2 FNYEAQ (reference sequence). CDR3 region: CASSNQAHRVPFHEQYF. CDR3 coding DNA: TGTGCCAGCAGCAACCAAGCCCACAGGGTTCCATTCCACGAGCAGTACTTC.